The T cell receptor (beta chain) under discussion was sequenced for a study of shared clonotypes between healthy human individuals. Study information: The study enrolled a couple of women and a few men aged 18 to 49. The study's findings and limits: Clonotypes not shared had lower generation probabilities than those common to all four donors.

Data came from immunoSEQ multiplex PCR; TCRdb stores just in-frame clones and leaves some out. Counted here are 2 million or so clones, 85% to 95% occurring once; the ten biggest clones make up 0.9% to 1.3%. Terminally differentiated effector memory CD45RA+ cells were excluded by CCR7 positive selection of CD45RO-negative cells. This clone was seen a handful of times. The target antigen is unknown. The sequenced material came from naive CD8+ T cells sorted from blood. The receptor was derived from a man aged 18 to 30 in good health.

CDR3 in DNA: TGCGCCAGCAGCCACGTCAGAGGGGGTGACTATGGCTACACCTTC. As protein: CASSHVRGGDYGYTF. The chain links TRBV4-1 to TRBJ1-2, with D perhaps matching TRBD1 (6 bases). From germline, CDR1 is MGHRA and CDR2 YSYEKL. The CDR3 extends over 15 amino acids. V gave up 3 bases and J gave up 3 bases, with 14 bases separating them.